Below are 20 T cell receptor beta chains sequenced from a single sample in a study of somatic mutations in cytotoxic T cells in rheumatoid arthritis. Method: immunoSEQ multiplex PCR; TCRdb's copy keeps in-frame clones and lacks some. The sample holds under 20,000 clones, approximately 87% seen once. Sequences were obtained from CD8+ T cells sorted from blood. The receptor set was obtained from a man between 40 and 49 years old in good health.

V usage is TRBV7-9 and J usage is TRBJ2-1; 12 nucleotides line up with TRBD2. The germline V gene encodes CDR1 SEHNR and CDR2 FQNEAQ (reference sequence). This CDR3 region has 15 residues. V shed 1 base, J shed 8 bases, and the junction held 3 bases outside the gene matches. CDR3 residues: CASSLEASGRDEQFF. Here the CDR3 DNA reads TGTGCCAGCAGCTTAGAGGCTAGCGGGAGGGATGAGCAGTTCTTC.

This clone occurred a few times. V is TRBV9 and J is TRBJ2-7; 7 positions agree with TRBD1. CDR1 and CDR2 from the germline V gene are SGDLS and YYNGEE. The J segment lost 3 bases and the V segment lost 3 bases, leaving 6 bases of the junction unmatched. This CDR3 has 14 residues. The CDR3 coding sequence is TGTGCCAGCAGCGAGACAGGGTTTGGCTACGAGCAGTACTTC. Translation: CASSETGFGYEQYF.

The V and J genes are TRBV27 and TRBJ2-1; 8 bases are a match to TRBD2. Germline V gene sequence: CDR1 MNHEY, CDR2 SMNVEV (reference sequence). The CDR3 covers 20 residues. J was trimmed by 5 bases and V by 8 bases; bases with no gene match: 26. CDR3 in DNA: TGTGCCAGCCTCCCAATCGGGTCGGGAGGGCCTCGCTTCTTAGACAATGAGCAGTTCTTC. This codes for CASLPIGSGGPRFLDNEQFF.

V and J are TRBV4-1 and TRBJ1-2; TRBD1 agrees at 8 bases. Germline V gene lookup returns CDR1 MGHRA and CDR2 YSYEKL. Germline trimming cut 4 bases from V and 3 bases from J; bases unmatched to any gene: 7. This CDR3 is built from 15 residues. In DNA, the CDR3 is TGCGCCAGCAGCCTCGGGGCAGGGGGCGACTATGGCTACACCTTC. This translates into CASSLGAGGDYGYTF.

The chain combines TRBV11-3 with TRBJ2-1; TRBD1 is a possible D gene (5 bases). This CDR3 comprises 13 residues. V lost 5 bases to trimming and J lost 4 bases, with 9 bases between them. The germline gives CDR1 SGHNT, CDR2 YENEEA. Here the CDR3 reads CASSPRGYNEQFF. CDR3 in DNA: TGTGCCAGCAGCCCAAGGGGTTACAATGAGCAGTTCTTC.

The rearrangement links TRBV4-1 to TRBJ2-7; the match to TRBD2 covers 7 bases. The trim removed 5 bases at V and 4 bases at J, leaving 5 bases unmatched. CDR1 MGHRA and CDR2 YSYEKL come from the germline V gene. The CDR3 runs to 13 residues. The CDR3 nucleotides read TGCGCCAGCAGCTCCGGGAGGTGGTACGAGCAGTACTTC. Its translation is CASSSGRWYEQYF.

CDR3 sequence: CASSLAEYNEQFF. The CDR3 region has the DNA TGTGCCAGCAGTTTAGCGGAATACAATGAGCAGTTCTTC. The J gene is TRBJ2-1, the V gene TRBV27; D call uncertain. Germline CDR1 is MNHEY and CDR2 is SMNVEV (reference sequence). This CDR3 is built from 13 residues. Trimming left V 2 bases short and J 4 bases short, with 6 bases between.

The CDR3 bases are TGTGCCACCAGCAGAGGGGGACTAGCGGGAGGCCTTGGGAGCACAGATACGCAGTATTTT. Amino acid sequence: CATSRGGLAGGLGSTDTQYF. This chain uses TRBV15 with TRBJ2-3, with TRBD2 identical over 15 bases. The CDR3 spans 20 residues. CDR1 and CDR2 from the germline V gene are LNHNV and YYDKDF (reference sequence). V lost 1 base to trimming and J lost 0 bases; unmatched junction nucleotides: 8.

J is TRBJ2-7 and V is TRBV7-6, with D perhaps TRBD1 or TRBD2 (5 bases each). Deletions cut 1 base from V and 2 bases from J, with 18 bases between. Per the germline V gene, CDR1 is SGHVS and CDR2 is FNYEAQ. The CDR3 runs to 17 residues. This CDR3 reads CASSLEPYGGGTYEQYF. The CDR3, as DNA: TGTGCCAGCAGCTTAGAGCCGTATGGGGGTGGGACCTACGAGCAGTACTTC.

V usage is TRBV7-6 and J usage is TRBJ2-1; D uncertain. V shed 4 bases and J shed 4 bases, with 14 bases lying between them. Germline V lookup: CDR1 SGHVS, CDR2 FNYEAQ. The CDR3 is made up of 15 amino acids. CDR3 coding DNA: TGTGCCAGCAGCTCGCCTATGGGCAGTTACAATGAGCAGTTCTTC. Its protein is CASSSPMGSYNEQFF.

The chain uses TRBV4-1 and TRBJ2-7; 7 bases agree with TRBD1. V shed 4 bases and J 4 bases; nucleotides not matched to a gene: 7. Germline CDR1 and CDR2: MGHRA and YSYEKL. The CDR3 spans 14 residues. CDR3 loop: CASSLEQGSYEQYF. CDR3 nucleotide sequence: TGCGCCAGCAGCCTTGAACAGGGGTCGTACGAGCAGTACTTC.

The chain carries TRBV30 and TRBJ2-4; either TRBD1 or TRBD2 may supply D (5 bases each). Germline CDR1 GTSNPN, CDR2 SVGIG (reference sequence). The length of the CDR3 is 21 residues. The germline V and J ends were trimmed by 0 bases and 1 base, with 28 bases remaining between them. CDR3 DNA: TGTGCCTGGAGTGTAGGTTGGGGGTGGGCAGGGCCCGAGGGTGCCAAAAACATTCAGTACTTC. This codes for CAWSVGWGWAGPEGAKNIQYF.

The V gene is TRBV6-5, the J gene TRBJ2-7, with TRBD1 as a possible D gene (6 bases). Trimming shortened V by 0 bases and J by 3 bases, and 15 bases separated the two germline ends. The CDR3 covers 16 residues. CDR1 is MNHEY, CDR2 SVGAGI, per germline. CDR3 loop: CASSYSSGQRLYEQYF. The CDR3, as DNA: TGTGCCAGCAGTTACTCGAGTGGACAGCGACTCTACGAGCAGTACTTC.

CDR3 sequence (DNA): TGTGCCAGCAGCTTAGCGCATGGGGGTACTAATGAAAAACTGTTTTTT. Translated, it gives CASSLAHGGTNEKLFF. The chain is built from TRBV7-8 and TRBJ1-4, with D maybe TRBD1 (5 bases). The CDR3 is 16 amino acids. Germline V lookup: CDR1 SGHVS, CDR2 FQNEAQ. Trimming left V 0 bases short and J 2 bases short, with 10 bases between.

V and J are TRBV7-9 and TRBJ1-4; 10 bases are a match to TRBD1. Germline trimming cut 5 bases from V and 7 bases from J; bases unmatched to any gene: 7. The CDR3 consists of 15 residues. Germline V gene lookup returns CDR1 SEHNR and CDR2 FQNEAQ (reference sequence). CDR3 sequence (DNA): TGTGCCAGCAGCGGCCCGACAGGGGGCGTTGAAAAACTGTTTTTT. Encoded protein: CASSGPTGGVEKLFF. The variable domain in full, with the rest retrieved from reference TRBV7-9 and TRBJ1-4, is DTGVSQNPRHKITKRGQNVTFRCDPISEHNRLYWYRQTLGQGPEFLTYFQNEAQLEKSRLLSDRFSAERPKGSFSTLEIQRTEQGDSAMYLCASSGPTGGVEKLFFGSGTQLSVL.

V and J are TRBV4-1 and TRBJ2-7, with 7 bases lining up with TRBD1. The CDR3 runs to 15 residues. In germline, CDR1 is MGHRA, CDR2 YSYEKL. Losses at the gene ends were 3 bases for V and 7 bases for J; bases not matched to a gene: 12. CDR3 amino acids: CASSHRTGTLREQYF. The CDR3 DNA sequence: TGCGCCAGCAGCCATCGGACAGGTACACTACGAGAGCAGTACTTC.

This sequence joins TRBV6-6 and TRBJ2-7; 11 bases map to TRBD2. CDR3 length: 14 amino acids. The V segment lost 5 bases and the J segment 5 bases; nucleotides outside the gene matches: 5. CDR1 is MNHNY, CDR2 SVGAGI, per germline (reference sequence). The CDR3 sequence: CASSDSGRADEQYF. In DNA, the CDR3 is TGTGCCAGCAGTGATAGCGGGAGGGCCGACGAGCAGTACTTC.

V and J are TRBV30 and TRBJ2-3; 7 nucleotides agree with TRBD2. Germline CDR1 reads GTSNPN; CDR2 reads SVGIG (reference sequence). After removal of 0 bases from V and 2 bases from J, the junction contained 8 bases not matched to a gene. CDR3 length: 16 residues. The CDR3 loop reads CAWSVLPAGNTDTQYF. The CDR3 DNA sequence: TGTGCCTGGAGTGTACTTCCAGCGGGGAACACAGATACGCAGTATTTT.

The chain links TRBV15 to TRBJ1-4, with D tentatively TRBD1 (6 bases). V was shortened by 5 bases and J by 5 bases, with 9 bases between the two germline ends. Germline V lookup: CDR1 LNHNV, CDR2 YYDKDF (reference sequence). The CDR3 runs to 13 residues. This CDR3 reads CATSRQGNEKLFF. The CDR3 bases are TGTGCCACCAGCCGCCAGGGGAATGAAAAACTGTTTTTT.

The rearrangement joins TRBV7-2 to TRBJ1-2; D may be TRBD1 (5 bases). Per germline, CDR1 SGHTA and CDR2 FQGNSA. Deletions cut 1 base from V and 8 bases from J, with 11 bases between. This CDR3 is built from 13 residues. The CDR3 DNA is TGTGCCAGCAGCTTAGGACTAACAGGCGGCTACACCTTC. The encoded protein is CASSLGLTGGYTF.